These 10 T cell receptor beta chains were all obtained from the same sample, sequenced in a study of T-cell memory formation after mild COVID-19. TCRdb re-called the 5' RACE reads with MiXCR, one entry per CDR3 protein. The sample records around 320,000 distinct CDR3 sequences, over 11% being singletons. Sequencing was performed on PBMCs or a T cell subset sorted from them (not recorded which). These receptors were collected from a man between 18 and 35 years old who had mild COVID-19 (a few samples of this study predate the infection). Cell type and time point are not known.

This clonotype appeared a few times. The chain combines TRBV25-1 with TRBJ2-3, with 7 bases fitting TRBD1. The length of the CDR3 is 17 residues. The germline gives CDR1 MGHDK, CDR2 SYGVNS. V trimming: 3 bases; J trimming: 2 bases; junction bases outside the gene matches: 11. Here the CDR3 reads CASSDPTGAPSTDTQYF. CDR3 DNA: TGTGCCAGCAGTGACCCCACAGGGGCTCCCTCCACAGATACGCAGTATTTT.

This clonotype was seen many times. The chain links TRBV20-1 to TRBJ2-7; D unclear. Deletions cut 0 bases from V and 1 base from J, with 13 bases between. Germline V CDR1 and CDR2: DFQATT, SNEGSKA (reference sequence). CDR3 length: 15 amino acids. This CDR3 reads CSARDPKVGSYEQYV. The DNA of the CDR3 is TGCAGTGCTAGAGATCCTAAGGTAGGGTCCTACGAGCAGTACGTC.

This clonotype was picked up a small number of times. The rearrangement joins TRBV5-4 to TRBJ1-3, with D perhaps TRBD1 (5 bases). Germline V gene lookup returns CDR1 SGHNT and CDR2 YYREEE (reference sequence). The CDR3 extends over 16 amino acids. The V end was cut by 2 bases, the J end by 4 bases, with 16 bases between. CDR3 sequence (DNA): TGTGCCAGCAGCTTTGGGGCGGGGACGACCGGAAACACCATATATTTT. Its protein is CASSFGAGTTGNTIYF.

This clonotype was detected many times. CDR3 protein: CASSVEGLAYNEQFF. The CDR3 bases are TGTGCCAGCAGCGTAGAAGGACTAGCCTACAATGAGCAGTTCTTC. The chain employs TRBV9 and TRBJ2-1, with 7 positions matching TRBD2. CDR3 size: 15 residues. Germline V gene sequence: CDR1 SGDLS, CDR2 YYNGEE. The V segment lost 0 bases and the J segment 2 bases; nucleotides outside the gene matches: 2. Based on the CDR3 plus reference TRBV9 and TRBJ2-1, the full variable domain is DSGVTQTPKHLITATGQRVTLRCSPRSGDLSVYWYQQSLDQGLQFLIQYYNGEERAKGNILERFSAQQFPDLHSELNLSSLELGDSALYFCASSVEGLAYNEQFFGPGTRLTVL.

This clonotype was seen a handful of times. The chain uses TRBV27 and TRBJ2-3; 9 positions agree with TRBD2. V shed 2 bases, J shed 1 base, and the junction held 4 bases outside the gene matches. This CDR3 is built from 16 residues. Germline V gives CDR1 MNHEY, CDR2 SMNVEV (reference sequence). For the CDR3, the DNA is TGTGCCAGCAGTTTAAACCCTAGCGGGGGCACAGATACGCAGTATTTT. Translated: CASSLNPSGGTDTQYF.

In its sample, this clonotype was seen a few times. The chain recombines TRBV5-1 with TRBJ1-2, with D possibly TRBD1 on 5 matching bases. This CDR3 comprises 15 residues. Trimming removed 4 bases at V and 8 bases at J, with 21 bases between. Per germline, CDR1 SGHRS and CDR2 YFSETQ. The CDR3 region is CASSQRGGNPIGYTF. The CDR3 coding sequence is TGCGCCAGCAGCCAACGGGGGGGAAACCCTATCGGCTACACCTTC.

Written as DNA, the CDR3 is TGTGCCAGTAGTCCTGACACTGAAACGGGAGATACGCAGTATTTT. Protein: CASSPDTETGDTQYF. The chain has TRBV19 and TRBJ2-3; D is unclear. Looked up from germline, CDR1 is LNHDA and CDR2 is SQIVND (reference sequence). This CDR3 region has 15 residues. Trimming pared 5 bases from V and 5 bases from J, leaving 17 bases between. Full variable domain (rest looked up from reference TRBV19 and TRBJ2-3): DGGITQSPKYLFRKEGQNVTLSCEQNLNHDAMYWYRQDPGQGLRLIYYSQIVNDFQKGDIAEGYSVSREKKESFPLTVTSAQKNPTAFYLCASSPDTETGDTQYFGPGTRLTVL.

The CDR3 bases are TGTGCCAGCACCCGGACTAGTGGGACCGGGGAGCTGTTTTTT. This translates into CASTRTSGTGELFF. This rearrangement joins TRBV7-6 to TRBJ2-2, with TRBD2 matching 7 bases. This CDR3 has 14 amino acids. V was pared by 7 bases and J by 5 bases, with 7 bases of the junction left unmatched. CDR1 SGHVS and CDR2 FNYEAQ come from the germline V gene.

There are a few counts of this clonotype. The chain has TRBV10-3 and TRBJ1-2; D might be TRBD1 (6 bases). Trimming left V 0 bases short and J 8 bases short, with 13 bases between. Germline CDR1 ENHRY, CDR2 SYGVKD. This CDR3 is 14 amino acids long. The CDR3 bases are TGTGCCATCAGTGAGTCGACACAGGGCAGCGGCTACACCTTC. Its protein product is CAISESTQGSGYTF.

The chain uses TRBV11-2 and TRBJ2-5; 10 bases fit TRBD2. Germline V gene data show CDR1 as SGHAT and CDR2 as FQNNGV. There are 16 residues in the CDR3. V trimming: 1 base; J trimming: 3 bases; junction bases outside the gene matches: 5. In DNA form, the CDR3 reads TGTGCCAGCAGCTTAGCGGCTAGCGGGGGAGAAGAGACCCAGTACTTC. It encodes CASSLAASGGEETQYF.